This TCR beta chain was captured in a study of blood T cell repertoires in COVID-19. Study-wide context: COVID-19 samples from acute and convalescent phases originated in the United States, Italy and Spain. From T cells, B-cell-depleted T cells, or PBMCs came the material, which was cDNA or gDNA.

In the source study's methods: It was from reference gene primer amplification that nucleated cell counts were estimated. Generated by immunoSEQ multiplex PCR, the TCRdb table keeps only in-frame clones and is missing some. D and trimming were read from the DNA, whereas the V and J calls and clone size are those reported in that table. The sample contains about 480,000 clones, 88% of which appear only once. CDR1 LNHDA and CDR2 SQIVND come from the germline V gene (reference sequence). V lost 3 bases to trimming and J lost 7 bases; unmatched junction nucleotides: 5. This CDR3 comprises 15 residues. Sequencing was performed on peripheral blood. The source of this sequence is a woman aged 45-65 years with COVID-19, enrolled during active disease. The chain joins TRBV19 to TRBJ2-1, with 11 bases that match TRBD2. This chain's CDR3 is CASSIPSGGLNEQFF. In nucleotides, the CDR3 is TGTGCCAGTAGTATCCCTAGCGGGGGGCTGAATGAGCAGTTCTTC.